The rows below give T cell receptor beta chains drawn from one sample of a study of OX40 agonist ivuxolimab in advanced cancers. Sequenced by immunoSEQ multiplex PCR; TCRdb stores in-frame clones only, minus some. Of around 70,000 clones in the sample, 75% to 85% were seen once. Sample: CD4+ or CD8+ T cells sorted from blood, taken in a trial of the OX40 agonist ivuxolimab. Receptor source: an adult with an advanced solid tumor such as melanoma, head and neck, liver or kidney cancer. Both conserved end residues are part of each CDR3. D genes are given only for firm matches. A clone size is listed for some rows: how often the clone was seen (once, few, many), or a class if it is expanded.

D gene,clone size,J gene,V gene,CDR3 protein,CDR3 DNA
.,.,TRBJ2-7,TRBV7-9,CASSPPHRDIYEQYF,TGTGCCAGCAGCCCCCCCCACAGGGATATCTACGAGCAGTACTTC
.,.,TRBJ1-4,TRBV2,CASSGERRPTNEKLFF,TGTGCCAGCAGTGGCGAACGACGACCAACTAATGAAAAACTGTTTTTT
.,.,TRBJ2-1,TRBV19,CASSIGSNEQFF,TGTGCCAGTAGTATAGGGAGTAATGAGCAGTTCTTC
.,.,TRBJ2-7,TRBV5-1,CASSLGETYSYEQYF,TGCGCCAGCAGCTTGGGGGAGACTTACTCCTACGAGCAGTACTTC
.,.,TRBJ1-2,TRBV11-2,CASSSFGGGYTF,TGTGCCAGCAGCTCATTCGGCGGTGGCTACACCTTC
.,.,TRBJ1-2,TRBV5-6,CASSLQGGDGYTF,TGTGCCAGCAGCTTGCAAGGGGGGGATGGCTACACCTTC
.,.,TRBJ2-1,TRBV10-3,CAIRTDNNEQFF,TGTGCCATCCGGACAGACAACAATGAGCAGTTCTTC
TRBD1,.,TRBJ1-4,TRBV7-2,CASSADRGLIQLFF,TGTGCCAGCAGCGCTGACAGGGGGCTAATACAACTGTTTTTT
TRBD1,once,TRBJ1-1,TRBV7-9,CASSPQGGYGEAFF,TGTGCCAGCAGTCCACAGGGGGGGTATGGCGAAGCTTTCTTT
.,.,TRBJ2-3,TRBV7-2,CASSPGGIDTILRTDTQYF,TGTGCCAGCAGCCCCGGGGGCATTGACACCATATTACGCACAGATACGCAGTATTTT
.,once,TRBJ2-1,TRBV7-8,CASSWDGEGEQFF,TGTGCCAGCAGCTGGGACGGAGAGGGTGAGCAGTTCTTC
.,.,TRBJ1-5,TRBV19,CASRPTNQPQHF,TGTGCCAGTAGACCTACCAATCAGCCCCAGCATTTT
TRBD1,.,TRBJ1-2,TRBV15,CATSGGQGNYGYTF,TGTGCCACCAGCGGCGGACAGGGGAACTATGGCTACACCTTC
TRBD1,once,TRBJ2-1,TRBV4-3,CASSLGPGQGVPEQFF,TGCGCCAGCAGCCTGGGGCCGGGACAGGGGGTACCTGAGCAGTTCTTC
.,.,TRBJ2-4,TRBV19,CASSMDGRAKNIQYF,TGTGCCAGTAGTATGGACGGTAGAGCCAAAAACATTCAGTACTTC
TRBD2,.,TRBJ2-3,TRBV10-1,CASRAGGDTDTQYF,TGCGCCAGCAGAGCGGGGGGAGACACAGATACGCAGTATTTT
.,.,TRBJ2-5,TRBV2,CASSGGYRKETQYF,TGTGCCAGCAGTGGTGGCTACAGGAAAGAGACCCAGTACTTC
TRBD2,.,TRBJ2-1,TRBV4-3,CASSRGLAGATINEQFF,TGCGCCAGCAGCCGGGGACTAGCGGGTGCAACTATCAATGAGCAGTTCTTC
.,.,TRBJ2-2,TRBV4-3,CASSQAHDTGELFF,TGCGCCAGCAGCCAGGCCCACGACACCGGGGAGCTGTTTTTT
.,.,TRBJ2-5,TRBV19,CASSIGFQETQYF,TGTGCCAGTAGTATAGGGTTCCAAGAGACCCAGTACTTC
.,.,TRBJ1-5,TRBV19,CASSGDSNQPQHF,TGTGCCAGTAGTGGGGATAGCAATCAGCCCCAGCATTTT
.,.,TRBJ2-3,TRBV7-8,CASSKMGSVPDTQYF,TGTGCCAGCAGCAAGATGGGATCAGTGCCAGATACGCAGTATTTT
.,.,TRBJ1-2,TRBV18,CASSPGEGSDYGYTF,TGTGCCAGCTCACCAGGGGAGGGATCTGACTATGGCTACACCTTC
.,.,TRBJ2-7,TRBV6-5,CASRGTAAYEQYF,TGTGCCAGCAGGGGTACAGCCGCCTACGAGCAGTACTTC
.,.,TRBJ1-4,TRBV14,CASSPRTVGKLFF,TGTGCCAGCAGCCCCCGGACAGTCGGAAAACTGTTTTTT
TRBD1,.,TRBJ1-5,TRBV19,CASSIGRTGDNQPQHF,TGTGCCAGTAGTATAGGGAGGACAGGCGACAATCAGCCCCAGCATTTT
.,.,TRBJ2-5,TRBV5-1,CASSFQGRETQYF,TGCGCCAGCAGCTTTCAGGGGCGGGAGACCCAGTACTTC
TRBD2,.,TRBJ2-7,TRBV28,CASSSSSGGRTYEQYF,TGTGCCAGCAGTTCGTCTAGCGGGGGCCGAACCTACGAGCAGTACTTC
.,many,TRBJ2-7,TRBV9,CASSVAVGSVYEQYF,TGTGCCAGCAGCGTAGCGGTAGGGTCGGTTTACGAGCAGTACTTC
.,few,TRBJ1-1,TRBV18,CASSRPENTEAFF,TGTGCCAGCTCAAGACCAGAGAACACTGAAGCTTTCTTT
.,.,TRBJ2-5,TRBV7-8,CASSTVPQLQETQYF,TGTGCCAGCAGCACCGTCCCCCAACTCCAAGAGACCCAGTACTTC
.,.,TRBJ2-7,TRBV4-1,CASSSDRRSYEQYF,TGCGCCAGCAGCTCTGACCGAAGATCCTACGAGCAGTACTTC
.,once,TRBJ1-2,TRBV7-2,CASSLLSTGTNYGYTF,TGTGCCAGCAGCTTACTGAGTACCGGGACCAACTATGGCTACACCTTC